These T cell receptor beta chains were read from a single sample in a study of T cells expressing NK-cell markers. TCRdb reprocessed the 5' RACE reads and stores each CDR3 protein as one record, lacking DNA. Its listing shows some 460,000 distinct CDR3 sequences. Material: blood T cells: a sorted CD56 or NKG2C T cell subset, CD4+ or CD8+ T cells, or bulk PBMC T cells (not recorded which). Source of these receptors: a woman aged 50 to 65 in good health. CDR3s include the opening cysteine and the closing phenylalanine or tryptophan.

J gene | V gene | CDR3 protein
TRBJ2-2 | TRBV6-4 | CASSQGGLNTGELFF
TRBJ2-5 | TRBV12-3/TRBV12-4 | CASSNSGRNSAETQYF
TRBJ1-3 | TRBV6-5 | CASIQLGHIYF
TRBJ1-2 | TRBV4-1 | CASSQEGRISNYGYTF
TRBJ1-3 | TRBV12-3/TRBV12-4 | CASSSTDGPTTIYF
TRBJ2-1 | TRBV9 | CASSVEGGTASSYNEQFF
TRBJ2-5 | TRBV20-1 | CSAVRTPGTRETQYF
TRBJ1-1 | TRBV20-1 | CSARTGPLPEAFF
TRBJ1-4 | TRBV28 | CASSPLVGDKGGRHEKLFF
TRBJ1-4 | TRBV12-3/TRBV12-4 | CASSLQSGQWNEKLFF
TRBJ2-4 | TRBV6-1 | CAIREGVLAGVPIQYF
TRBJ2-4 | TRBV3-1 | CASSQGLDGKNIQYF
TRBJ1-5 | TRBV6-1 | CASSEGSRGPNQPQHF
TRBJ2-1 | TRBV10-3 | CAISDGGASVRNEQFF
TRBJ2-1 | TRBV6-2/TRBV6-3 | CAIEGGHEQFF
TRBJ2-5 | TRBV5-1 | CASSLVWGETQYF
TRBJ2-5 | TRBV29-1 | CSLRMYQETQYF
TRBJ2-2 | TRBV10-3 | CAISAREVGELFF
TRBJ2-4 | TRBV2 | CATEDPGTAKNIQYF
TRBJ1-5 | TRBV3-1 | CASSQSDGGTQPQHF
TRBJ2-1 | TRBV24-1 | CATSRGRLAGEKTNEQFF
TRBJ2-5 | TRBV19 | CASSIAGGGQETQYF
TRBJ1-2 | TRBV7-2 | CASSSILWGYTF
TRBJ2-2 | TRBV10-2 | CASSVTGDTGELFF
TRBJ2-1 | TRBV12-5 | CASGPFSNEQFF
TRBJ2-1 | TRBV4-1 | CASSQVHGTDNEQFF
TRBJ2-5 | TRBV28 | CASSSMTDSVTQYF
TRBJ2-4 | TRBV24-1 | CATSAPGGGNIQYF
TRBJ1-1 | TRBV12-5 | CASGFRSGGTEAFF
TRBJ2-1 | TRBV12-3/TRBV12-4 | CASSARRGRGEQFF
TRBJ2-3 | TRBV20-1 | CSALSGTSGRAGKNTDTQYF
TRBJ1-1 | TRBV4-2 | CASSQVGQLEAFF
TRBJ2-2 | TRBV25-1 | CASRPRGGNTGELFF
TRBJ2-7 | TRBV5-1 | CASSSSSRGGEQYF
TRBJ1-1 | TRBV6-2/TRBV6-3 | CASGRQGGTEAFF
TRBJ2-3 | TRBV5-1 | CASKKTSGSTDTQYF
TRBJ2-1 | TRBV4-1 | CASSQLAGGPGNEQFF
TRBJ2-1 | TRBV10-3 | CAIRSNPYNEQFF
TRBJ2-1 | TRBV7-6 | CASSPRTSGEQFF
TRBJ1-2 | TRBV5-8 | CASSLDRGWNYGYTF
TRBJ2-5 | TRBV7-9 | CASDSGSGETQYF
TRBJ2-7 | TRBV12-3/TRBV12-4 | CASSSGYAGYEQYF
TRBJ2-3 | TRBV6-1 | CASSEAPIGKSIVSTDTQYF
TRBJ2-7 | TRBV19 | CASSTHKQSSYEQYF
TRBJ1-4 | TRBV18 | CASSWGSREKLFF
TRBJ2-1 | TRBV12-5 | CASGIESTARLPNEQFF
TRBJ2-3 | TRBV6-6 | CASTTYPDTQYF